The rows below give T cell receptor beta chains drawn from one sample of a study of metastatic and nonmetastatic thyroid tumors. TCRdb reprocessed the PCR reads via MiXCR. The table lists some 13,000 clones, about 26% of them singletons. Sequenced material: tumor tissue. All receptors derive from a female donor with papillary thyroid cancer or a benign thyroid nodule (not recorded which). Some clones in this sample may be carry-over from other donors' samples. Both conserved end residues are part of each CDR3. A D gene is named only where the DNA matches it firmly. Size is stated for part of the rows, as once, few or many counts, or as a class when the clone is expanded.

abundance: once
j_gene: TRBJ2-2
v_gene: TRBV5-2
d_gene: .
CDR3nt: TGCGCCAGCAGCCTACTGACAGGGAAGGGGTTTGGTCCCGGGGAGCTGTTTTTT
CDR3aa: CASSLLTGKGFGPGELFF

abundance: many
j_gene: TRBJ1-1
v_gene: TRBV5-4
d_gene: .
CDR3nt: TGTGCCAGCAGTCGGGAATGGGACACTGAAGCTTTCTTT
CDR3aa: CASSREWDTEAFF

abundance: .
j_gene: TRBJ1-1
v_gene: TRBV11-2
d_gene: .
CDR3nt: TGTGCCAGCAGCGCGAGGGACGTATGGAGGGACACTGAAGCTTTCTTT
CDR3aa: CASSARDVWRDTEAFF

abundance: .
j_gene: TRBJ1-2
v_gene: TRBV12-3/TRBV12-4
d_gene: .
CDR3nt: TGTGCCAGCAGTTTCCCTATGGGGAGGGGTGGCTACACCTTC
CDR3aa: CASSFPMGRGGYTF

abundance: .
j_gene: TRBJ1-5
v_gene: TRBV4-3
d_gene: .
CDR3nt: TGCGCCAGCAGCCAAGATCGGGGGGCCCGGCCCCAGCATTTT
CDR3aa: CASSQDRGARPQHF

abundance: medium-sized
j_gene: TRBJ2-7
v_gene: TRBV10-3
d_gene: .
CDR3nt: TGTGCCATCTCCCCAACTTACGGGACGGTGTCAGTTGAGCAGTACTTC
CDR3aa: CAISPTYGTVSVEQYF

abundance: medium-sized
j_gene: TRBJ2-3
v_gene: TRBV28
d_gene: .
CDR3nt: TGTGCCAGCAAAGCGGGTACTAGCACAGATACGCAGTATTTT
CDR3aa: CASKAGTSTDTQYF

abundance: many
j_gene: TRBJ2-1
v_gene: TRBV24-1
d_gene: .
CDR3nt: TGTGCCACCAGTGGGGGGAGAGGGAATGAGCAGTTCTTC
CDR3aa: CATSGGRGNEQFF

abundance: many
j_gene: TRBJ1-6
v_gene: TRBV20-1
d_gene: TRBD1
CDR3nt: TGCAGTGCTTTTCTCCTAGGACAGGGCACCTATAATTCACCCCTCCACTTT
CDR3aa: CSAFLLGQGTYNSPLHF

abundance: .
j_gene: TRBJ1-3
v_gene: TRBV30
d_gene: .
CDR3nt: TGTGCCTGGAGTGTACAGAAGGGTGGCGGCTCTGGAAACACCATATATTTT
CDR3aa: CAWSVQKGGGSGNTIYF

abundance: many
j_gene: TRBJ2-2
v_gene: TRBV10-3
d_gene: .
CDR3nt: TGTGCCATCAGGGGGTCGGGAGCGGCCGGGGAGCTGTTTTTT
CDR3aa: CAIRGSGAAGELFF

abundance: few
j_gene: TRBJ2-1
v_gene: TRBV28
d_gene: TRBD1
CDR3nt: TGTGCCAGCAGTGAAACCGGGACAGCCTACAATGAGCAGTTCTTC
CDR3aa: CASSETGTAYNEQFF

abundance: .
j_gene: TRBJ2-3
v_gene: TRBV7-8
d_gene: .
CDR3nt: TGTGCCAGCAGCTTATGGGGGACAACTAGCACAGATACGCAGTATTTT
CDR3aa: CASSLWGTTSTDTQYF

abundance: few
j_gene: TRBJ2-2
v_gene: TRBV12-5
d_gene: TRBD2
CDR3nt: TGTGCTAGTGGTCCGCGGGAGGGAGACGGGGAGCTGTTTTTT
CDR3aa: CASGPREGDGELFF

abundance: many
j_gene: TRBJ2-7
v_gene: TRBV27
d_gene: TRBD2
CDR3nt: TGTGCCAGCAAACGTTCCGGGACTAGCCCTTACGAGCAGTACTTC
CDR3aa: CASKRSGTSPYEQYF

abundance: .
j_gene: TRBJ2-1
v_gene: TRBV5-1
d_gene: .
CDR3nt: TGCGCCAGCAGCTTGCTTGGGACGGCAACCTCCTACAATGAGCAGTTCTTC
CDR3aa: CASSLLGTATSYNEQFF

abundance: .
j_gene: TRBJ2-2
v_gene: TRBV7-3
d_gene: TRBD1
CDR3nt: TGTGCCAGCAGCCGAAGGGGGCTTGAAAGTAGCTACACTTGGGAGCTGTTTTTT
CDR3aa: CASSRRGLESSYTWELFF

abundance: medium-sized
j_gene: TRBJ2-2
v_gene: TRBV20-1
d_gene: TRBD1
CDR3nt: TGCAGTGCTAGAGATCCGAGACAGGGGGAATCCGGGGAGCTGTTTTTT
CDR3aa: CSARDPRQGESGELFF

abundance: .
j_gene: TRBJ2-1
v_gene: TRBV19
d_gene: TRBD1
CDR3nt: TGTGCCAGTAGTATAGATCGACAGGGGGTTACGAATGAGCAGTTCTTC
CDR3aa: CASSIDRQGVTNEQFF

abundance: medium-sized
j_gene: TRBJ2-7
v_gene: TRBV7-8
d_gene: .
CDR3nt: TGTGCCAGCAGCCCCCAGGGGGGATCCTTCGAGCAGTACTTC
CDR3aa: CASSPQGGSFEQYF

abundance: medium-sized
j_gene: TRBJ2-1
v_gene: TRBV7-2
d_gene: .
CDR3nt: TGTGCCAGCAGCTTATTACCGACTGAGCAGTTCTTC
CDR3aa: CASSLLPTEQFF

abundance: .
j_gene: TRBJ1-2
v_gene: TRBV11-2
d_gene: .
CDR3nt: TGTGCCAGCAGTCGGACGGGGGGGGCGCACGGCTACACCTTC
CDR3aa: CASSRTGGAHGYTF

abundance: .
j_gene: TRBJ2-1
v_gene: TRBV4-2
d_gene: TRBD2
CDR3nt: TGTGCCAGCAGCCTCGGACTAGCAGCTTACAATGAGCAGTTCTTC
CDR3aa: CASSLGLAAYNEQFF

abundance: .
j_gene: TRBJ1-1
v_gene: TRBV6-1
d_gene: .
CDR3nt: TGTGCCAGCAGTTCCGGTCCGAACACTGAAGCTTTCTTT
CDR3aa: CASSSGPNTEAFF

abundance: .
j_gene: TRBJ2-5
v_gene: TRBV30
d_gene: .
CDR3nt: TGTGCCTGGAGTACTGCGTACAGTATGAAGACCCAGTACTTC
CDR3aa: CAWSTAYSMKTQYF

abundance: few
j_gene: TRBJ2-7
v_gene: TRBV6-2/TRBV6-3
d_gene: .
CDR3nt: TGTGCCAGCACGCTAAGAGGATTATACGAGCAGTACTTC
CDR3aa: CASTLRGLYEQYF

abundance: medium-sized
j_gene: TRBJ1-2
v_gene: TRBV20-1
d_gene: .
CDR3nt: TGCAGTGCTAGGGTACAGTTCGCTAACTATGGCTACACCTTC
CDR3aa: CSARVQFANYGYTF

abundance: many
j_gene: TRBJ1-5
v_gene: TRBV5-1
d_gene: TRBD1
CDR3nt: TGCGCCAGCAGCTCCGGGACAGGGATTAATCAGCCCCAGCATTTT
CDR3aa: CASSSGTGINQPQHF

abundance: many
j_gene: TRBJ1-2
v_gene: TRBV11-2
d_gene: .
CDR3nt: TGTGCCAGCAGCTTAACTGGGATCTCTGGCTACACCTTC
CDR3aa: CASSLTGISGYTF

abundance: many
j_gene: TRBJ1-5
v_gene: TRBV7-9
d_gene: .
CDR3nt: TGTGCCAGCAGCTTAGGGACAGAGAATCAGCCCCAGCATTTT
CDR3aa: CASSLGTENQPQHF

abundance: few
j_gene: TRBJ2-7
v_gene: TRBV27
d_gene: .
CDR3nt: TGTGCCAGCAGCCTCGGGGGCGACACCTACGAGCAGTACTTC
CDR3aa: CASSLGGDTYEQYF

abundance: .
j_gene: TRBJ2-5
v_gene: TRBV13
d_gene: .
CDR3nt: TGTGCCAGCAGCTTATACATACAAGAGACCCAGTACTTC
CDR3aa: CASSLYIQETQYF

abundance: few
j_gene: TRBJ2-3
v_gene: TRBV27
d_gene: .
CDR3nt: TGTGCCAGCATAACAAGGGGAGGGGGCGCAGATACACAGTATTTT
CDR3aa: CASITRGGGADTQYF

abundance: medium-sized
j_gene: TRBJ2-7
v_gene: TRBV10-2
d_gene: .
CDR3nt: TGCGCCAGCAGTCCCTCCTACGAGCAGTACTTC
CDR3aa: CASSPSYEQYF

abundance: .
j_gene: TRBJ2-7
v_gene: TRBV2
d_gene: TRBD1
CDR3nt: TGTGTCAGCAGGGGGACAGGTTTTGGATCCTACGAGCAGTACTTC
CDR3aa: CVSRGTGFGSYEQYF

abundance: medium-sized
j_gene: TRBJ1-1
v_gene: TRBV27
d_gene: .
CDR3nt: TGTGCCAGCAGTTTACTCGGCAGGGCTGAAGCTTTCTTT
CDR3aa: CASSLLGRAEAFF

abundance: few
j_gene: TRBJ2-7
v_gene: TRBV27
d_gene: TRBD2
CDR3nt: TGTGCCAGCAGTGAGTCTCCGGGACTAAGCCCCTACGAGCAGTACTTC
CDR3aa: CASSESPGLSPYEQYF

abundance: many
j_gene: TRBJ2-1
v_gene: TRBV28
d_gene: TRBD2
CDR3nt: TGTGCCAGCAGTTTCCCTACTAGCGGGAGGAGGTCCTACAATGAGCAGTTCTTC
CDR3aa: CASSFPTSGRRSYNEQFF

abundance: .
j_gene: TRBJ2-7
v_gene: TRBV5-1
d_gene: .
CDR3nt: TGCGCCAGCAGCGTACGCGACCCCGAGGGAGAGCAGTACTTC
CDR3aa: CASSVRDPEGEQYF

abundance: few
j_gene: TRBJ2-7
v_gene: TRBV28
d_gene: .
CDR3nt: TGTGAGAGCAGTTTGTCATCCAGGGCACACGAGCAGTACTTC
CDR3aa: CESSLSSRAHEQYF

abundance: .
j_gene: TRBJ1-6
v_gene: TRBV20-1
d_gene: TRBD1
CDR3nt: TGCAGTTCTAAGACAGGGGGATCTTCACCCCTCCACTTT
CDR3aa: CSSKTGGSSPLHF

abundance: many
j_gene: TRBJ2-5
v_gene: TRBV12-5
d_gene: .
CDR3nt: TGTGCTAGTGGTTGGGGGGCCATGCCGACCCAGTACTTC
CDR3aa: CASGWGAMPTQYF

abundance: few
j_gene: TRBJ1-5
v_gene: TRBV6-1
d_gene: .
CDR3nt: TGTGCCAGCAGTGAACTACCGGGACACAATACGGGGAATCAGCCCCAGCATTTT
CDR3aa: CASSELPGHNTGNQPQHF

abundance: few
j_gene: TRBJ1-1
v_gene: TRBV6-1
d_gene: .
CDR3nt: TGTGCCAGCAGTGACGGACAGAACACTGAAGCTTTCTTT
CDR3aa: CASSDGQNTEAFF

abundance: .
j_gene: TRBJ2-7
v_gene: TRBV3-1
d_gene: TRBD2
CDR3nt: TGTGCCAGCAGCCAAGGGACTAGCGGGAGATCCGAGCAGTACTTC
CDR3aa: CASSQGTSGRSEQYF

abundance: .
j_gene: TRBJ2-7
v_gene: TRBV3-1
d_gene: .
CDR3nt: TGTGCCAGCAGCCAAGATGGGACCTACGAGCAGTACTTC
CDR3aa: CASSQDGTYEQYF

abundance: medium-sized
j_gene: TRBJ2-2
v_gene: TRBV28
d_gene: .
CDR3nt: TGTGCCAGCTCAGAGGGACGTGCCGGGGAGCTGTTTTTT
CDR3aa: CASSEGRAGELFF

abundance: medium-sized
j_gene: TRBJ2-3
v_gene: TRBV4-1
d_gene: .
CDR3nt: TGCGCCAGCAGCCTCCCTGGAGGAGATACGCAGTATTTT
CDR3aa: CASSLPGGDTQYF

abundance: many
j_gene: TRBJ1-1
v_gene: TRBV7-9
d_gene: .
CDR3nt: TGTGCCAGCAGCTTAGCGGGAGGGGGGGAAGCTTTCTTT
CDR3aa: CASSLAGGGEAFF

abundance: .
j_gene: TRBJ2-7
v_gene: TRBV20-1
d_gene: .
CDR3nt: TGCAGTGCTTTACTAGGGCTGTCCTACGAGCAGTACTTC
CDR3aa: CSALLGLSYEQYF

abundance: many
j_gene: TRBJ2-3
v_gene: TRBV30
d_gene: TRBD2
CDR3nt: TGTGCCTGGAGTCTGACTAGCGGGAGAACAGATACGCAGTATTTT
CDR3aa: CAWSLTSGRTDTQYF

abundance: medium-sized
j_gene: TRBJ2-7
v_gene: TRBV18
d_gene: .
CDR3nt: TGTGCCAGCTCCCGCCAGGCTCCCTTCTCGAGTGAGCAGTACTTC
CDR3aa: CASSRQAPFSSEQYF

abundance: .
j_gene: TRBJ2-3
v_gene: TRBV6-1
d_gene: .
CDR3nt: TGTGCCAGCCGATCGGTAACCATCACAGATACGCAGTATTTT
CDR3aa: CASRSVTITDTQYF

abundance: .
j_gene: TRBJ2-3
v_gene: TRBV12-3/TRBV12-4
d_gene: .
CDR3nt: TGTGCCAGCACCATCTCAGATACGCAGTATTTT
CDR3aa: CASTISDTQYF